Following are 14 T cell receptor beta chains from one sample sequenced in a study of identical twins. MiXCR, run by TCRdb on the 5' RACE reads, gives a single entry per CDR3 protein. Counted here are 500,000 to 550,000 distinct CDR3 sequences, more than 20% occurring once; the ten biggest clones make up approximately 0.49%. These data are also associated with another study on yellow fever vaccine responses in identical twins.

What was sequenced was CD4+ T cells sorted from blood. Every receptor here comes from a woman aged 18-30 years in good health.

This clonotype was observed a few times. Here the CDR3 DNA reads TGCGCCAGCAGCGTAGACGGGGACAGATATGGAAACACCATATATTTT. Its translation is CASSVDGDRYGNTIYF. The genes are TRBV5-1 and TRBJ1-3, with TRBD1 matching over 7 bases. This CDR3 region has 16 residues. Germline CDR1 SGHRS, CDR2 YFSETQ. The trim removed 4 bases at V and 3 bases at J, leaving 10 bases unmatched.

This clonotype was observed a few times. The V gene is TRBV10-3, the J gene TRBJ1-3; D is unclear. The germline V and J ends were trimmed by 3 bases and 0 bases, with 9 bases remaining between them. Germline loops: CDR1 ENHRY, CDR2 SYGVKD. The CDR3 totals 15 residues. CDR3 residues: CAISDLGSSGNTIYF. DNA for the CDR3: TGTGCCATCAGTGATTTAGGGAGCTCTGGAAACACCATATATTTT.

The chain has TRBV15 and TRBJ2-5, with 7 bases lining up with TRBD1. J gave up 4 bases and V 0 bases, and 5 bases lay outside the gene matches. CDR1 LNHNV and CDR2 YYDKDF come from the germline V gene (reference sequence). This CDR3 region has 15 residues. The CDR3 loop is CATSRDLRGTETQYF. The CDR3, as DNA: TGTGCCACCAGCAGAGATCTCAGGGGGACAGAGACCCAGTACTTC.

The chain carries TRBV12-3 or TRBV12-4 and TRBJ1-6, with D possibly TRBD1 on 5 matching bases. This CDR3 contains 12 residues. V was cut by 5 bases and J by 12 bases, with 11 bases left in between. The CDR3 spells CASSGGTGPLHF. CDR3 DNA sequence: TGTGCCAGCAGTGGGGGGACGGGACCCCTCCACTTT.

The chain couples TRBV6-2 or TRBV6-3 to TRBJ2-1; D remains unclear. The CDR3 loop spans 12 amino acids. Between the trimmed V and J ends, which lost 0 bases and 8 bases, there was a span of 5 bases. Germline V gene sequence: CDR1 MNHEY, CDR2 SVGEGT. The CDR3 here is CASSYSGYEQFF. The CDR3 DNA reads as TGTGCCAGCAGTTACTCGGGGTATGAGCAGTTCTTC.

This clonotype showed up just a few times. The V and J genes are TRBV9 and TRBJ2-5, with TRBD2 matching over 12 bases. The J segment lost 2 bases and the V segment lost 0 bases, leaving 8 bases of the junction unmatched. CDR1 SGDLS and CDR2 YYNGEE come from the germline V gene. CDR3 size: 18 residues. The CDR3: CASSVATSGLAGQETQYF. The DNA for the CDR3 is TGTGCCAGCAGCGTAGCTACAAGCGGACTAGCGGGGCAAGAGACCCAGTACTTC. The complete variable domain, with remaining parts taken from reference TRBV9 and TRBJ2-5, reads DSGVTQTPKHLITATGQRVTLRCSPRSGDLSVYWYQQSLDQGLQFLIQYYNGEERAKGNILERFSAQQFPDLHSELNLSSLELGDSALYFCASSVATSGLAGQETQYFGPGTRLLVL.

This clonotype was detected a few times. The V call is TRBV5-1, the J call TRBJ2-3; 13 bases are a match to TRBD2. Per the germline V gene, CDR1 is SGHRS and CDR2 is YFSETQ. The CDR3 runs 21 residues. Germline trimming cut 4 bases from V and 0 bases from J; bases unmatched to any gene: 17. CDR3 loop: CASSQTPGLAGSPASTDTQYF. CDR3 nucleotides: TGCGCCAGCAGCCAGACACCGGGACTAGCGGGGAGCCCGGCTAGCACAGATACGCAGTATTTT.

The chain uses TRBV29-1 and TRBJ2-3; a possible D gene is TRBD1 (5 bases). This CDR3 comprises 15 residues. Germline CDR1 SQVTM, CDR2 ANQGSEA. V was trimmed by 6 bases and J by 0 bases, leaving 16 bases between them. The CDR3 reads CSVANYRSSTDTQYF. For the CDR3, the DNA is TGCAGCGTCGCGAATTACAGGTCTAGCACAGATACGCAGTATTTT.

The V call is TRBV7-3, the J call TRBJ2-5; D call uncertain. CDR3 length: 13 amino acids. CDR1 is SGHTA and CDR2 is FQGTGA in the germline V gene. Trimming removed 6 bases from V and 3 bases from J, with 11 bases in between. The CDR3: CASSSTTEETQYF. The CDR3 DNA follows: TGTGCCAGCAGTTCGACCACAGAAGAGACCCAGTACTTC.

The chain links TRBV25-1 to TRBJ1-6, with TRBD1 identical over 12 bases. Germline CDR1 and CDR2: MGHDK and SYGVNS. V was clipped by 3 bases and J by 5 bases; unmatched bases: 8. This CDR3 is 18 amino acids long. The DNA for the CDR3 is TGTGCCAGCAGTGAGGGGACAGGGGGCCCTTTCGATAATTCACCCCTCCACTTT. It yields the protein CASSEGTGGPFDNSPLHF.

This clonotype has more than one count but fewer than ten. CDR3 sequence reads: CASSQFLAGVNEQFF. For the CDR3, the DNA is TGTGCCAGCAGCCAGTTTCTAGCGGGAGTGAATGAGCAGTTCTTC. The chain uses TRBV4-2 and TRBJ2-1; TRBD2 aligns across 10 bases. The CDR3 sequence is 15 residues long. Trimming removed 3 bases from V and 7 bases from J; junction bases left unmatched: 6. CDR1 LGHNA and CDR2 YNFKEQ come from the germline V gene.

This clonotype was observed a handful of times. The V call is TRBV28, the J call TRBJ2-5; a possible D gene is TRBD1 (6 bases). V was cut by 7 bases and J by 2 bases, with 11 bases left in between. The CDR3 has 13 residues. Germline CDR1 and CDR2: MDHEN and SYDVKM. The chain's CDR3 is CASTRQVQETQYF. Written as DNA, the CDR3 is TGTGCCAGCACCCGACAGGTTCAAGAGACCCAGTACTTC.

The sample holds many counts of this clonotype. The CDR3 DNA reads as TGTGCCAGCAGCCTCGGACTAGCGAGCCGCGATGAGCAGTTCTTC. As protein: CASSLGLASRDEQFF. The chain carries TRBV3-1 and TRBJ2-1; TRBD2 agrees at 9 bases. The junction had 9 bases not matched to a gene; V was cut back by 4 bases and J by 8 bases. Germline lookup yields CDR1 LGHDT and CDR2 YNNKEL (reference sequence). CDR3 size: 15 residues.

This clonotype has more than one count but fewer than ten. This chain links TRBV10-3 with TRBJ2-7; 9 nucleotides align to TRBD1. The trim removed 2 bases at V and 1 base at J, leaving 3 bases unmatched. The CDR3 is 15 amino acids. CDR1 is ENHRY, CDR2 SYGVKD, per germline. The CDR3: CAISEKQGASYEQYF. The CDR3 bases are TGTGCCATCAGTGAGAAACAGGGGGCTTCCTACGAGCAGTACTTC.